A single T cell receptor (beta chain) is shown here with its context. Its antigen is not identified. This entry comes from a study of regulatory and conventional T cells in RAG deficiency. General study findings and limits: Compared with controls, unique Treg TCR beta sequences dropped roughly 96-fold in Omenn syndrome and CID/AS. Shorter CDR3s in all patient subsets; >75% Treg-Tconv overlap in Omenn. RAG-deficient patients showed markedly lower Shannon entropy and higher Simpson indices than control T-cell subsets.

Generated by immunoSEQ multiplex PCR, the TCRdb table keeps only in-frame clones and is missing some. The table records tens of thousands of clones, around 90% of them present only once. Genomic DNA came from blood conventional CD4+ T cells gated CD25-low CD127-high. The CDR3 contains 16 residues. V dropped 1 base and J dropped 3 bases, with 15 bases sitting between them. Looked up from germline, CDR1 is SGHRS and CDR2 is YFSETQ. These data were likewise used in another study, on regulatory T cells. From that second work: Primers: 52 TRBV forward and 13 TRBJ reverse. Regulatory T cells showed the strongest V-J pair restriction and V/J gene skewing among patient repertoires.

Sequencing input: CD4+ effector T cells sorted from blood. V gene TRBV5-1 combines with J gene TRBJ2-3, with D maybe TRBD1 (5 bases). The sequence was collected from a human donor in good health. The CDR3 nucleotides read TGCGCCAGCAGCTTGAGACCAACAACAGGTACAGATACGCAGTATTTT. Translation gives CASSLRPTTGTDTQYF.